These 9 T cell receptor beta chains were sequenced from one sample in a study of shared clonotypes between healthy human individuals. Sequencing used immunoSEQ multiplex PCR; TCRdb keeps in-frame clones, though not all of them. The data contain 2.3 million or so clones, 90% to 95% of them singletons. The sequencing sample was made of naive CD4+ T cells from PBMCs. Subset defined: CD45RA+ positively selected. These receptors originate from a man aged 18 to 29 in good health. Some clones in this sample may be carry-over from other donors' samples.

The chain uses TRBV6-6 and TRBJ1-3; D not certain. With 7 bases removed from V and 6 bases from J, the gap between germline ends came to 10 bases. Germline V gene lookup returns CDR1 MNHNY and CDR2 SVGAGI (reference sequence). CDR3 length: 12 amino acids. The CDR3 sequence: CASTHSANTIYF. CDR3 DNA: TGTGCCAGCACCCACTCCGCAAACACCATATATTTT.

The CDR3 nucleotides read TGTGCCAGCAGCCAATTGATGAGCGCTAATACCTACGAGCAGTACTTC. Translating it yields CASSQLMSANTYEQYF. V is TRBV14 and J is TRBJ2-7; D is unclear. Germline CDR1 and CDR2: SGHDN and FVKESK. Trimming removed 2 bases from V and 2 bases from J, with 16 bases in between. This CDR3 is 16 amino acids long.

The V and J genes are TRBV19 and TRBJ2-5, with TRBD2 matching 8 bases. This CDR3 region has 17 residues. Per the germline V gene, CDR1 is LNHDA and CDR2 is SQIVND (reference sequence). Trimming removed 7 bases from V and 2 bases from J; junction bases left unmatched: 15. The CDR3 is CASTGGGSQGWQETQYF. The DNA of the CDR3 is TGTGCCAGTACCGGCGGGGGGAGTCAGGGATGGCAAGAGACCCAGTACTTC.

This chain uses TRBV7-9 with TRBJ2-1, with 10 bases lining up with TRBD1. Germline V gives CDR1 SEHNR, CDR2 FQNEAQ (reference sequence). The CDR3 runs 17 residues. V lost 1 base, J lost 4 bases, and 7 bases stayed unmatched. In DNA form, the CDR3 reads TGTGCCAGCAGCTTAGGTAGGGACAGGGGCCCATACAATGAGCAGTTCTTC. Protein: CASSLGRDRGPYNEQFF. Based on the CDR3 plus reference TRBV7-9 and TRBJ2-1, the full variable domain is DTGVSQNPRHKITKRGQNVTFRCDPISEHNRLYWYRQTLGQGPEFLTYFQNEAQLEKSRLLSDRFSAERPKGSFSTLEIQRTEQGDSAMYLCASSLGRDRGPYNEQFFGPGTRLTVL.

The rearrangement links TRBV5-1 to TRBJ2-1, with a weak D call TRBD1 (7 bases). Germline lookup yields CDR1 SGHRS and CDR2 YFSETQ. V shed 6 bases and J shed 4 bases, with 26 bases lying between them. The CDR3 loop spans 18 amino acids. CDR3 nucleotide sequence: TGCGCCAGCAATTCTCAGGTCGGAGGGGGCGGCTCTTACAATGAGCAGTTCTTC. Amino acids: CASNSQVGGGGSYNEQFF.

V usage is TRBV11-3 and J usage is TRBJ1-5; TRBD1 agrees at 8 bases. Per germline, CDR1 SGHNT and CDR2 YENEEA. This CDR3 comprises 15 residues. The J segment lost 9 bases and the V segment lost 2 bases, leaving 9 bases of the junction unmatched. The CDR3 DNA reads as TGTGCCAGCAGCTTATCCGAACAGGGGGGTGGGCCCCAGCATTTT. The encoded protein is CASSLSEQGGGPQHF.

The genes are TRBV15 and TRBJ2-7, with a possible D match to TRBD1 (6 bases). The CDR3 is 16 amino acids. Germline values: CDR1 LNHNV, CDR2 YYDKDF (reference sequence). The ends were cut back, 4 bases at V and 5 bases at J, with 21 bases in the middle. CDR3 in DNA: TGTGCCACCAGCACCCCGGACAGTGGGAAGTCTCACGAGCAGTACTTC. Amino acid sequence: CATSTPDSGKSHEQYF. Full variable domain (remainder filled in from reference TRBV15 and TRBJ2-7): DAMVIQNPRYQVTQFGKPVTLSCSQTLNHNVMYWYQQKSSQAPKLLFHYYDKDFNNEADTPDNFQSRRPNTSFCFLDIRSPGLGDTAMYLCATSTPDSGKSHEQYFGPGTRLTVT.

The table lists this clone with a count of one. This same CDR3 is encoded by further DNA sequences in the sample. This rearrangement joins TRBV19 to TRBJ2-1; 7 positions agree with TRBD1. The CDR3 is 15 residues long. Germline V gene data show CDR1 as LNHDA and CDR2 as SQIVND (reference sequence). The trim removed 1 base at V and 3 bases at J, leaving 3 bases unmatched. CDR3 coding DNA: TGTGCCAGTAGTATAGGCACAGGGGTCTACAATGAGCAGTTCTTC. It translates to CASSIGTGVYNEQFF.

In this sample, this clone turned up once. The V call is TRBV29-1, the J call TRBJ1-1; 8 positions match TRBD1. CDR1 is SQVTM and CDR2 is ANQGSEA in the germline V gene. This CDR3 comprises 13 residues. V shed 7 bases, J shed 6 bases, and the junction held 10 bases outside the gene matches. The CDR3 reads CSGNYRGGPEAFF. The CDR3 DNA sequence: TGCAGCGGTAATTACAGGGGGGGTCCTGAAGCTTTCTTT.